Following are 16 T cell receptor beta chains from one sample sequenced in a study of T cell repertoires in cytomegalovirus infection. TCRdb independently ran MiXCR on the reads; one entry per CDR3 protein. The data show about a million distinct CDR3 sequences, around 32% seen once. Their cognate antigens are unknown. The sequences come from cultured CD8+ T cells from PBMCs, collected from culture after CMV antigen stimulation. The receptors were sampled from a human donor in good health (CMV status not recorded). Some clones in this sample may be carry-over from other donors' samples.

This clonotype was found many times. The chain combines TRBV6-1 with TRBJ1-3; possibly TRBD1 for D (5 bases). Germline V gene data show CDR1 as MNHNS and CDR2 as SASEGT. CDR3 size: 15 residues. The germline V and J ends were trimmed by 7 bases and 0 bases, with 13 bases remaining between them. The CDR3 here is CASTSGLNSGNTIYF. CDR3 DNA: TGTGCCAGCACCTCGGGACTGAACTCTGGAAACACCATATATTTT.

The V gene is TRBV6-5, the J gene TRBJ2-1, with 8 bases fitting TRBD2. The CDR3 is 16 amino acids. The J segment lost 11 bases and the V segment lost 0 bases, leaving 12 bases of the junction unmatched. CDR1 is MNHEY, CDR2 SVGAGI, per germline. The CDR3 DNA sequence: TGTGCCAGCAGTTACTCGCAGCAGACTAGCGAAATTCAGCAGTTCTTC. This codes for CASSYSQQTSEIQQFF.

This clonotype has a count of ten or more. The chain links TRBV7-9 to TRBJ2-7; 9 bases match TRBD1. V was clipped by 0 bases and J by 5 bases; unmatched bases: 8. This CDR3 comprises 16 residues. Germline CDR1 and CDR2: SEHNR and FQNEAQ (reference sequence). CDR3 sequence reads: CASSLATGTGSDEQYV. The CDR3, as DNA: TGTGCCAGCAGCTTAGCCACCGGGACAGGGTCCGACGAGCAGTACGTC.

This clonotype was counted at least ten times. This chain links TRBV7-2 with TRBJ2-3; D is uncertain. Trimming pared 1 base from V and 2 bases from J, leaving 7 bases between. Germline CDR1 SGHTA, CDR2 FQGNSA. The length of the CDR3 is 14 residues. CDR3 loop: CASSLEGYTDTQYF. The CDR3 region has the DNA TGTGCCAGCAGCTTAGAGGGCTACACAGATACGCAGTATTTT.

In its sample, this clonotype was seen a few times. The CDR3 protein is CASSRWGYEQYV. CDR3 coding DNA: TGTGCCAGCAGCCGGTGGGGTTACGAGCAGTACGTC. The chain carries TRBV7-8 and TRBJ2-7, with unresolved D. The V gene's germline CDR1 is SGHVS and CDR2 FQNEAQ. This CDR3 is built from 12 residues. V shed 5 bases and J shed 4 bases, with 9 bases lying between them.

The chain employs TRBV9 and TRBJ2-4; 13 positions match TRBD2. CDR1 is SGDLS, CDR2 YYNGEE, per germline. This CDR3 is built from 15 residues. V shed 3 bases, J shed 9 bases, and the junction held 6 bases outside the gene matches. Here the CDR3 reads CASSGTSGGESIQYF. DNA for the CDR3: TGTGCCAGCAGCGGCACTAGCGGGGGGGAAAGCATTCAGTACTTC. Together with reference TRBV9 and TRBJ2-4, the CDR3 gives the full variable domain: DSGVTQTPKHLITATGQRVTLRCSPRSGDLSVYWYQQSLDQGLQFLIQYYNGEERAKGNILERFSAQQFPDLHSELNLSSLELGDSALYFCASSGTSGGESIQYFGAGTRLSVL.

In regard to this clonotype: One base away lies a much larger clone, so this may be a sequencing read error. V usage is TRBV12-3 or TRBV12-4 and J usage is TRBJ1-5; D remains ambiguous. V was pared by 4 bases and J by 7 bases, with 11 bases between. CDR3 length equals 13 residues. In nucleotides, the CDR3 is TGTGCCAGCAGTTCCGCGGGTCCCCAGCCCCAGCATTTT. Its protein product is CASSSAGPQPQHF.

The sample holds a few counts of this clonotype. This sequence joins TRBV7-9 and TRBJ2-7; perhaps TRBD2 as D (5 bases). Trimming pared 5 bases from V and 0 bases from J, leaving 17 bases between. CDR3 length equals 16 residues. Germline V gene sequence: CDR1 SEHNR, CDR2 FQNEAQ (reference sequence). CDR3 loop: CASSPLEDGSSYEQYV. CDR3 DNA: TGTGCCAGCAGCCCCCTGGAGGATGGGAGCTCCTACGAGCAGTACGTC.

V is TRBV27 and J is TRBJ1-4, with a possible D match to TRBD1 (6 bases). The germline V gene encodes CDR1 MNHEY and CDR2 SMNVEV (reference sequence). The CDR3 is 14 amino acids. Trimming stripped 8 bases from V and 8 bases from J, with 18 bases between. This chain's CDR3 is CASGRGGVREKLFF. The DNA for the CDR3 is TGTGCCAGCGGAAGGGGGGGGGTCAGAGAAAAACTGTTTTTT.

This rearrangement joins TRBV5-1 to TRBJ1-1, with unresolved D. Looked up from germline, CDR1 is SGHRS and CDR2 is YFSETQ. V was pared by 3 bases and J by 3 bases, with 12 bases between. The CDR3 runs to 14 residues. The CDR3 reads CASSWRASDTEAFF. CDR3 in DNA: TGCGCCAGCAGCTGGCGGGCGAGTGACACTGAAGCTTTCTTT. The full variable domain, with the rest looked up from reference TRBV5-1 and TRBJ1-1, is KAGVTQTPRYLIKTRGQQVTLSCSPISGHRSVSWYQQTPGQGLQFLFEYFSETQRNKGNFPGRFSGRQFSNSRSEMNVSTLELGDSALYLCASSWRASDTEAFFGQGTRLTVV.

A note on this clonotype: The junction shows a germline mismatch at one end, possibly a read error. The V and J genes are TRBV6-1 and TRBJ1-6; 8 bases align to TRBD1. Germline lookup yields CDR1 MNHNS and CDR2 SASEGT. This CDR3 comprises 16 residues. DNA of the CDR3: TGTGCCAGCAGTCAAGCAGGGGGCCAGGGGAATTCACCCCTCCACTTT. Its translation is CASSQAGGQGNSPLHF.

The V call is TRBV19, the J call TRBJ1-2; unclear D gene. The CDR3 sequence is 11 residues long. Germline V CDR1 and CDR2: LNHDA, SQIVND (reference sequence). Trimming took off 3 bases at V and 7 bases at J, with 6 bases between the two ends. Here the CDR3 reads CASSIEGGYTF. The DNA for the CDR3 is TGTGCCAGTAGTATTGAGGGTGGCTACACCTTC. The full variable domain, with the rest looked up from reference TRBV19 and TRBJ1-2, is DGGITQSPKYLFRKEGQNVTLSCEQNLNHDAMYWYRQDPGQGLRLIYYSQIVNDFQKGDIAEGYSVSREKKESFPLTVTSAQKNPTAFYLCASSIEGGYTFGSGTRLTVV.

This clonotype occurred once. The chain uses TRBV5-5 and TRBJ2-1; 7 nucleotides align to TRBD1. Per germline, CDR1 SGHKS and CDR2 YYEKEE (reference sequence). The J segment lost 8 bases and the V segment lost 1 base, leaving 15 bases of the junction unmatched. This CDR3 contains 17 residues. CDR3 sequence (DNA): TGTGCCAGCAGCTTGCCCCCCCCAGGGGGTCCCTGGGATGAGCAGTTCTTC. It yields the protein CASSLPPPGGPWDEQFF.

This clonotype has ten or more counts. This CDR3 is CASSQGDASTDTQYF. The CDR3 DNA reads as TGTGCCAGCAGTCAGGGGGACGCCAGCACAGATACGCAGTATTTT. The chain links TRBV7-2 to TRBJ2-3; TRBD1 matches 7 bases. The junction had 6 bases not matched to a gene; V was cut back by 6 bases and J by 0 bases. CDR1 is SGHTA, CDR2 FQGNSA, per germline. The CDR3 is 15 amino acids.

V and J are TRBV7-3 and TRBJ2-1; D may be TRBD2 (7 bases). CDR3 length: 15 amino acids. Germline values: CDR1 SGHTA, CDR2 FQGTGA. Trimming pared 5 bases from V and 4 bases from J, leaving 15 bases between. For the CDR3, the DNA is TGTGCCAGCAGCGAAGGGGGGGACTTTTACAATGAGCAGTTCTTC. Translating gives CASSEGGDFYNEQFF.

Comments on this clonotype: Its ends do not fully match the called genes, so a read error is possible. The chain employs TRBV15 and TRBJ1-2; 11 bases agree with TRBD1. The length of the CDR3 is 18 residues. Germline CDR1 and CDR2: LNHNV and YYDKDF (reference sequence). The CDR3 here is CATNRDRADRGPFYGYTF. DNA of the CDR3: TGTGCCACCAACAGAGATCGGGCGGACAGGGGGCCCTTCTATGGCTACACCTTC.